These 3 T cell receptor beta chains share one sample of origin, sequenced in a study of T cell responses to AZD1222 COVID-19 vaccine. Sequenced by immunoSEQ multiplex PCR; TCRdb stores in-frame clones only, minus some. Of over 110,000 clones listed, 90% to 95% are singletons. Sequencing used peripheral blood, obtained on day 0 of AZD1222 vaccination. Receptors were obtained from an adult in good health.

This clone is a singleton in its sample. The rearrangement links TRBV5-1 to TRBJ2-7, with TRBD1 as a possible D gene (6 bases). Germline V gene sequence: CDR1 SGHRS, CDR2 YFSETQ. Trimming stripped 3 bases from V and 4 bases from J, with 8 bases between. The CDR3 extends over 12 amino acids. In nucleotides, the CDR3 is TGCGCCAGCAGCTCGACAGGTTACGAGCAGTACTTC. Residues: CASSSTGYEQYF.

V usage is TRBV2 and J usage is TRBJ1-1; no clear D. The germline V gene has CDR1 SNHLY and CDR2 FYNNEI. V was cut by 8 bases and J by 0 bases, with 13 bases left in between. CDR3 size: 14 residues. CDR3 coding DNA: TGTGCCAGCCGTCCTGCCACCCTGAACACTGAAGCTTTCTTT. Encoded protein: CASRPATLNTEAFF.

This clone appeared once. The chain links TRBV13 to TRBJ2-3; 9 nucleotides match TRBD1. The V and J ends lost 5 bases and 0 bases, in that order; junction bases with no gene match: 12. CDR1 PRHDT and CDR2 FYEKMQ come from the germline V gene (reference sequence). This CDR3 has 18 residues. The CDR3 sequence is CASSTTGGEFLSTDTQYF. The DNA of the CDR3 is TGTGCCAGCAGCACCACAGGGGGCGAGTTCCTTAGCACAGATACGCAGTATTTT.